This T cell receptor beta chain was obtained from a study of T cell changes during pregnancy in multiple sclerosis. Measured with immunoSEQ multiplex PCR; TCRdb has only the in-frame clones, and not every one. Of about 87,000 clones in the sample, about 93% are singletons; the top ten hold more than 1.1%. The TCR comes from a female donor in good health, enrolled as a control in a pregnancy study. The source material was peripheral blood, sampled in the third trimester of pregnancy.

CDR3 protein: CAWSVLEVAETQYF. The CDR3 DNA reads TGTGCCTGGAGTGTCTTGGAGGTGGCGGAGACCCAGTACTTC. V gene TRBV30 combines with J gene TRBJ2-5, with TRBD2 as a possible D gene (5 bases). Trimming took 0 bases from V and 5 from J, leaving 13 bases between them. Germline V lookup: CDR1 GTSNPN, CDR2 SVGIG (reference sequence). The CDR3 is 14 amino acids. The full variable domain, its missing parts supplied by reference TRBV30 and TRBJ2-5, is SQTIHQWPATLVQPVGSPLSLECTVEGTSNPNLYWYRQAAGRGLQLLFYSVGIGQISSEVPQNLSASRPQDRQFILSSKKLLLSDSGFYLCAWSVLEVAETQYFGPGTRLLVL.